These 14 T cell receptor beta chains were all obtained from the same sample, sequenced in a study of cytomegalovirus exposure and HLA in healthy donors. PCR primers comprised 60 Vbeta and 13 Jbeta primers. Clones were sequenced by immunoSEQ multiplex PCR, and TCRdb holds only the in-frame ones, with some missing. Among about 190,000 clones listed, about four fifths were seen once. Sequencing used PBMCs. Source of these receptors: a man under 40 in good health and CMV-seropositive.

This clone was recorded once. CDR3 residues: CASSAGTGKGNEQFF. DNA of the CDR3: TGTGCCAGCAGCGCCGGGACAGGGAAAGGTAATGAGCAGTTCTTC. The chain carries TRBV7-9 and TRBJ2-1; the match to TRBD1 covers 9 bases. The CDR3 has 15 residues. The germline gives CDR1 SEHNR, CDR2 FQNEAQ (reference sequence). The J segment lost 7 bases and the V segment lost 5 bases, leaving 9 bases of the junction unmatched.

The chain has TRBV2 and TRBJ2-1, with 9 nucleotides matching TRBD2. The CDR3 sequence is 18 residues long. The V gene end was trimmed by 1 base and the J gene end by 4 bases; junction bases not matched to a gene: 11. Germline CDR1 reads SNHLY; CDR2 reads FYNNEI. The CDR3 coding sequence is TGTGCCAGCAGTGAAGACCCCTGGGCGGGAGGGTCTTACAATGAGCAGTTCTTC. Encoded protein: CASSEDPWAGGSYNEQFF.

This CDR3 reads CASSWGTGALETQYF. The DNA for the CDR3 is TGTGCCAGCAGCTGGGGGACAGGGGCTCTGGAGACCCAGTACTTC. This chain joins TRBV5-4 and TRBJ2-5, with 10 bases fitting TRBD1. CDR1 and CDR2 from the germline V gene are SGHNT and YYREEE (reference sequence). V gave up 3 bases and J gave up 5 bases; unmatched junction bases: 7. The CDR3 extends over 15 amino acids.

As regards this clone: Compared with germline, one end of the junction differs, possibly owing to a read error. The rearrangement links TRBV7-9 to TRBJ2-7, with D possibly being TRBD2 (7 bases). Germline V CDR1 and CDR2: SEHNR, FQNEAQ (reference sequence). The CDR3 has 13 amino acids. The CDR3 spells CSSAGAGSYEQYF. The CDR3, as DNA: TGTTCCAGTGCGGGGGCAGGTTCCTACGAGCAGTACTTC.

The gene calls are TRBV5-1 and TRBJ1-4; TRBD1 aligns across 10 bases. The CDR3 contains 15 residues. The V and J ends lost 1 base and 8 bases, in that order; junction bases with no gene match: 5. Germline-derived CDR1 and CDR2 are SGHRS and YFSETQ. Here the CDR3 DNA reads TGCGCCAGCAGCTTGAGGGACAGGGGATTGGAAAAACTGTTTTTT. Protein: CASSLRDRGLEKLFF.

V usage is TRBV2 and J usage is TRBJ1-5; a weak D match, TRBD1 (6 bases). The CDR3 extends over 15 amino acids. V was pared by 4 bases and J by 5 bases, with 15 bases between. Germline V gene sequence: CDR1 SNHLY, CDR2 FYNNEI. The CDR3 DNA reads TGTGCCAGCAGTGTATTTCAGGGGCCTGATCAGCCCCAGCATTTT. It is translated as CASSVFQGPDQPQHF.

The V call is TRBV10-3, the J call TRBJ1-1, with D perhaps matching TRBD1 (6 bases). V shed 4 bases and J shed 5 bases, with 17 bases lying between them. Per the germline V gene, CDR1 is ENHRY and CDR2 is SYGVKD. The CDR3 has 15 residues. This chain's CDR3 is CAISGGQGGNTEAFF. In DNA form, the CDR3 reads TGTGCCATCAGTGGGGGGCAGGGTGGGAATACTGAAGCTTTCTTT.

The chain recombines TRBV7-9 with TRBJ2-1; TRBD2 aligns across 9 bases. Trimming at V came to 5 bases and at J to 2 bases, leaving 7 bases not matched to a gene. The V gene's germline CDR1 is SEHNR and CDR2 FQNEAQ (reference sequence). The length of the CDR3 is 16 residues. The CDR3 region is CASSPGGGGAYNEQFF. The CDR3 nucleotides read TGTGCCAGCAGCCCTGGGGGCGGGGGGGCCTACAATGAGCAGTTCTTC.

The rearrangement links TRBV19 to TRBJ2-6; D is possibly TRBD2 (5 bases). The germline V gene encodes CDR1 LNHDA and CDR2 SQIVND (reference sequence). The CDR3 runs 16 residues. Trimming pared 8 bases from V and 5 bases from J, leaving 19 bases between. CDR3 in DNA: TGTGCCAGTCGCCGGTCCGGGGATATCTGGGCCAACGTCCTGACTTTC. Encoded protein: CASRRSGDIWANVLTF.

The chain links TRBV6-4 to TRBJ1-2; D uncertain. CDR1 and CDR2 from the germline V gene are MRHNA and SNTAGT. V lost 3 bases to trimming and J lost 6 bases, with 11 bases between them. The CDR3 has 13 amino acids. DNA for the CDR3: TGTGCCAGCAGTGAAAGTGGCTCCCATGGCTACACCTTC. This sequence encodes CASSESGSHGYTF.

This chain links TRBV27 with TRBJ2-3, with 9 bases aligning to TRBD2. Germline-derived CDR1 and CDR2 are MNHEY and SMNVEV (reference sequence). V trimming: 1 base; J trimming: 6 bases; junction bases outside the gene matches: 8. The CDR3 is 16 amino acids. For the CDR3, the DNA is TGTGCCAGCAGTTTATACCCTAGCGGGACTGGGGATACGCAGTATTTT. Translated: CASSLYPSGTGDTQYF.

The CDR3 reads CAWRSKGSDRETFF. The DNA of the CDR3 is TGTGCCTGGAGATCGAAAGGGTCGGACAGGGAGACTTTCTTT. J is TRBJ1-1 and V is TRBV30; 8 nucleotides match TRBD1. The CDR3 contains 14 residues. J lost 12 bases, V lost 3 bases, and 15 bases had no gene match. Germline assignment: CDR1 GTSNPN and CDR2 SVGIG (reference sequence).

This clone was seen more than once but under ten times. CDR3: CASSPEQGARGYTF. The CDR3 DNA reads TGTGCCAGCAGCCCGGAACAGGGGGCAAGAGGCTACACCTTC. This chain connects TRBV5-8 to TRBJ1-2, with 9 bases aligning to TRBD1. The V gene end was trimmed by 4 bases and the J gene end by 8 bases; junction bases not matched to a gene: 9. Germline CDR1 is SGHTS and CDR2 is YDEGEE. The CDR3 loop spans 14 amino acids.

This chain links TRBV7-3 with TRBJ1-1; the D is unclear. Germline CDR1 reads SGHTA; CDR2 reads FQGTGA. Trimming left V 3 bases short and J 3 bases short, with 14 bases between. The CDR3 is 15 amino acids. CDR3 in amino acids: CASSFLFTGDTEAFF. CDR3 nucleotides: TGTGCCAGCAGCTTCTTATTCACCGGGGACACTGAAGCTTTCTTT.